This record covers a single T cell receptor (beta chain). Its antigen is not yet known. One base away there is no much larger clone; base qualities are not given. This entry belongs to a study of cytomegalovirus exposure and HLA in healthy donors (dated by TCRdb to about 2017). Describing the broader study: According to an earlier analysis of 550 to 750 of the donors, roughly 180 million T cells yielded roughly 100 million unique TCR beta sequences and 276 Gb of sequence data. An early release covering roughly 600 HLA-typed donors comprised approximately 300 gigabases of sequencing data and approximately 85 million unique TCR sequences. The genetic ancestry cluster associated with self-reported Caucasian donors included about four fifths of the roughly 410 genotyped donors. The study aimed to test whether cataloging public T cell receptors could reveal signatures of past pathogen exposure. The study used immunosequencing to profile the T cell repertoires of approximately 630 subjects and linked those repertoires to cytomegalovirus serostatus. In addition to the first cohort of around 670 subjects, a separate validation cohort of under 150 different subjects was used. High-throughput TCR immunosequencing, statistical association of individual TCRs with disease status, and machine learning were combined to predict cytomegalovirus infection status. A later analysis re-examined previously published TCR beta repertoires from about 700 donors and added high-resolution HLA genotyping to investigate patterns of TCR occurrence. In the later analysis, no new phenotypic data were used to find candidate immune exposures; instead, reliance was placed on TCR beta sequences and their occurrence across donors. To decide whether each TCR beta V gene segment behaved as functional or pseudogenic, an earlier analysis of fewer than 750 of the donors relied on high-throughput TCR beta sequencing. Donor age, sex, ethnicity and CMV serostatus were compiled together with the repertoire data. Genome-wide SNP genotypes for about 65% of the roughly 670 donors were used in a later genetic analysis, which treated that subset as a discovery cohort. Every repertoire in the discovery cohort had been generated on one and the same sequencing platform. HLA typing covered class I and class II loci at four-digit resolution. Typing coverage varied by locus: roughly 629-640 donors for A, B, C, DRB1 and DQB1; more than 500 for DQA1; more than 600 for DPA1; more than 450 for DPB1. About five DR-DQ haplotypes were treated as single units for association and clustering because of strong linkage in the cohort. Among around 400 genotyped donors of the cohort, an average of around 240,000 unique TCR beta nucleotide sequences were sequenced per donor, roughly 18% of them non-productive.

The cohort was made up of several hundred healthy bone marrow donors. All cohort members were sampled while nominally healthy, although unrecorded immune exposures were likely present. The donor was CMV seropositive and was included in the group of 250 to 300 seropositive cohort members. A peripheral blood sample was provided by each donor, and peripheral blood mononuclear cells were used for TCR beta sequencing. The Qiagen DNeasy Blood Extraction Kit was used to extract genomic DNA from the blood cell samples. CDR3 length: 16 amino acids, cysteine to phenylalanine. This entry keeps only the CDR3 DNA: 48 bases, framed from base 1. From a lookup of the germline V gene, CDR1 and CDR2 are MGHRA and YSYEKL. V is shortened by 4 bases, J by 6 bases, and the region joining them spans 16 bases. Overall study outcomes, separate from this receptor: Across donors, most TCR sequences were observed very rarely, whereas some public TCRs were present in many individuals. Because counts were too low, seventeen rarely observed V segments, including chromosome 9 orphons, were excluded from the earlier analysis of around 640 of the donors. Roughly uniform sequencing depth across donors was assumed in presence/absence analyses, although this assumption may not hold. In a later analysis, several top co-occurrence clusters were reported to appear linked to parvovirus B19, influenza, CMV and Epstein-Barr virus. A further reported finding was that TCR beta sequences accurately predicted the HLA-A and HLA-B alleles for most subjects in the first cohort. The authors suggested that the approach could potentially be generalized to other disease states and immunological phenotypes. The classifier was reported to diagnose cytomegalovirus status with high specificity and sensitivity in both the original and validation cohorts. Some IMGT-functional V segments, including TRBV6-2 and TRBV6-3, could not be told apart with the 87-base-pair reads, so those segments were excluded. In an earlier analysis of some 500 of the donors, most TCR beta V segments were observed in productive rearrangements about 87% or about 30% of the time, broadly matching IMGT annotations. The study listed 164 TCR beta chains as associated with cytomegalovirus. Strong co-occurrence of HLA alleles, especially DR and DQ, made assigning TCR associations to individual alleles difficult. The sequencing pipeline was judged likely to have produced a cluster of highly shared sequence variants as a technical artifact. At a false discovery rate of 0.05, a later analysis linked about 16,000 TCR beta sequences to specific HLA alleles. HLA typing was unavailable for some donors at each locus, so association tests used only the typed subset. In a later analysis, TCR association rates were found to vary across HLA loci, with the most associated TCRs seen for DRB1 alleles and the fewest for HLA-C alleles. According to a later genetic analysis, donors in an Asian-associated ancestry cluster had fewer N-insertions in productive TCRs than the roughly 700-donor mean. A later analysis found that HLA-associated TCR beta chains were more clonally expanded and had lower generation probabilities than equally common non-associated chains. Linkage disequilibrium might explain the correlated functional status among segregating V segments, but an unknown experimental factor could not be ruled out. The only immune exposure information available for the cohort was CMV serostatus. Only TCR beta chains were sequenced in this cohort, and the absence of alpha or paired-chain data limited detectable features. An association between a missense DCLRE1C variant and V-gene and J-gene trimming of TCR beta chains was found in a later genetic analysis and replicated in an independent cohort. In vitro tests confirmed that three of the cytomegalovirus-associated TCR beta chains recognize cytomegalovirus antigens. According to a later analysis, most CMV-associated TCR beta chains appeared to be HLA-restricted, and the HLA associations seemed to be driven largely by CMV exposure.

Receptors were amplified or captured by the immunoSEQ multiplex PCR assay. For the multiplex PCR, a mixture combining 60 forward primers for TCR Vbeta segments and 13 reverse primers for TCR Jbeta segments was used. The CDR3 region of rearranged TCR beta genes was amplified from genomic DNA with a multiplex PCR assay. Amplified TCR beta libraries were sequenced as 87-base-pair reads on the Illumina HiSeq System. The published analysis was carried out like this. A later analysis counted tens of millions of unique TCR beta chains across the roughly 700 repertoires, and some 11 million of these chains were shared by at least two donors. Raw reads were error-corrected and collapsed into unique sequences with a nearest-neighbor algorithm that merged closely related sequences to remove PCR and sequencing errors. To assign V, D and J gene segments, CDR3 sequences were aligned to IMGT reference sequences. For a sequence to be retained, at least a six-nucleotide match to both a V gene segment and a J gene segment was required. Rearrangements were called productive when the CDR3 lacked stop codons and stayed in frame with V and J; all others were non-productive. Following IMGT convention, CDR3 was defined as the stretch from the second conserved V-encoded cysteine to the conserved J-encoded phenylalanine. Sequences without an unambiguous match to a single V gene segment were excluded from the earlier analysis of a few hundred of the donors. An earlier analysis of under 750 of the donors called V segments functional above 56.7% productive rearrangements and segregating when the between-donor standard deviation exceeded 5%. A statistical classification framework was built for diagnosing cytomegalovirus status from the catalog of TCR beta chain sequences. A later analysis assigned V and J genes by comparing TCR nucleotide sequences with IMGT/GENE-DB human TR gene sequences. In a later analysis, CDR3 sequences and most-parsimonious VDJ recombination scenarios were assigned using the TCRdist pipeline. A later analysis defined each TCR beta chain by its CDR3 amino acid sequence plus V-gene family, and excluded reads lacking a unique V-gene family. A later analysis removed roughly 590 highly shared, low-generation-probability nucleotide sequences to deal with suspected cross-contamination and a sequencing artifact. A later analysis calculated a clonal expansion index for each public chain from normalized within-repertoire ranks of inferred template counts. Generation probabilities in a later analysis came from a VDJ recombination model fitted to out-of-frame rearrangements, and those results were checked against IGoR. Hypergeometric tests were used in a later analysis to score TCR-TCR, TCR-HLA and TCR-CMV co-occurrence, with a repertoire-size bias correction applied to the TCR pairs. A later analysis estimated false discovery rates by permuting HLA or CMV assignments 20 times. In a later analysis, co-occurring TCRs were grouped with DBSCAN, and TCRdist sequence similarity was added when clustering was performed within HLA-allele-positive subsets. Co-occurrence clustering excluded repertoires with fewer than 30,000 or more than 120,000 public chains, plus five with anomalous nucleotide sharing. Imported from immuneACCESS, the table was reduced by TCRdb to in-frame sequences with V and J called. These copies leave out some clones; in studies compared against another copy, an unresolved V gene accounts for under half, and the cause of the remainder is not known. V and J calls and clone size follow that table, whereas D and trimming were derived from the DNA. Across this sample there are about 150,000 clones, with about 80% seen only once. Around 13% of the sample rests with the top ten.

The chain is encoded by TRBV4-1 joined to TRBJ1-6, and perhaps TRBD1 as D gene, on 5 matching bases. The source of this sequence is a young man in good health and CMV-seropositive. Sequencing used PBMCs. The CDR3 corresponds to CASSPRQFPLNSPLHF. The nucleotides read TGCGCCAGCAGCCCTCGACAGTTCCCCCTTAATTCACCCCTCCACTTT.